This record covers a single T cell receptor beta chain. This entry is derived from a study of cytomegalovirus exposure and HLA in healthy donors. V lost 9 bases, J lost 0 bases, and 22 bases stayed unmatched. The CDR3 loop spans 20 amino acids. Germline loops: CDR1 LNHDA, CDR2 SQIVND (reference sequence). Generated by immunoSEQ multiplex PCR, the TCRdb table keeps only in-frame clones and is missing some. The repertoire includes approximately 90,000 clones, 90% to 95% of them detected once, and 1.1% sits in the top ten. The validation cohort, a group of 120 or so subjects, included the donors and was separate from the roughly 670-subject first cohort.

The sample consisted of PBMCs. The chain uses TRBV19 and TRBJ1-3; 8 bases align to TRBD1. The receptor comes from a woman under 40 in good health and CMV-seropositive. The CDR3 reads CASTLRYPGGGQSSGNTIYF. CDR3 DNA sequence: TGTGCCAGCACTCTTCGATATCCAGGGGGCGGCCAGAGCTCTGGAAACACCATATATTTT. Using reference TRBV19 and TRBJ1-3 for the parts outside the CDR3, the full variable domain is DGGITQSPKYLFRKEGQNVTLSCEQNLNHDAMYWYRQDPGQGLRLIYYSQIVNDFQKGDIAEGYSVSREKKESFPLTVTSAQKNPTAFYLCASTLRYPGGGQSSGNTIYFGEGSWLTVV.